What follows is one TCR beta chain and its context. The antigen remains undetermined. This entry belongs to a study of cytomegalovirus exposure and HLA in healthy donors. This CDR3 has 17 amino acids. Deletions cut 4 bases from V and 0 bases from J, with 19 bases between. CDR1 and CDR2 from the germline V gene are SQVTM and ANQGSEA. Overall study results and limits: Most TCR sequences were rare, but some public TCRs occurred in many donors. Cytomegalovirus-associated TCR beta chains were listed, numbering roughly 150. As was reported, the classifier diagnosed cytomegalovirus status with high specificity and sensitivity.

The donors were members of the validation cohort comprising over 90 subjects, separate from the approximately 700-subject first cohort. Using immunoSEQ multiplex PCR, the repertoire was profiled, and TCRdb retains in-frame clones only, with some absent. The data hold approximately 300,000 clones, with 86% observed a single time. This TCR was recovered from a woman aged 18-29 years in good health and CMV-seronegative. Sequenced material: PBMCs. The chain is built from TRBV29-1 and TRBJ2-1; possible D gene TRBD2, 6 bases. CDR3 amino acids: CSVAGGTGESSYNEQFF. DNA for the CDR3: TGCAGCGTTGCTGGGGGTACGGGAGAGAGCTCCTACAATGAGCAGTTCTTC.